The 29 T cell receptor beta chains given below trace back to one sample, sequenced in a study of response to subunit inactivated influenza vaccine. TCRdb re-called the RT-PCR reads through MiXCR, storing one row per CDR3 protein. Of some 540,000 distinct CDR3 sequences in the sample, under 25% were seen once. This sample was shared with a second study, whose subject was T cells expressing NK-cell markers. In that study: A 5'RACE template switching approach incorporating UMIs was used to make TCR beta cDNA.

The specimen was CD4+ T cells sorted from PBMCs, collected 11 to 12 days after vaccination. The receptor set was obtained from a man aged 45-65 years who received an inactivated influenza vaccine.

Many counts were recorded for this clonotype. The chain links TRBV29-1 to TRBJ2-1; 8 nucleotides agree with TRBD2. Per the germline V gene, CDR1 is SQVTM and CDR2 is ANQGSEA. CDR3 length: 12 residues. V gave up 4 bases and J gave up 9 bases; unmatched junction bases: 5. CDR3: CSVAREGSEQFF. In nucleotides, the CDR3 is TGCAGCGTTGCCCGGGAGGGAAGTGAGCAGTTCTTC.

The chain links TRBV7-8 to TRBJ2-7; 10 bases align to TRBD1. This CDR3 has 13 amino acids. Germline V gene sequence: CDR1 SGHVS, CDR2 FQNEAQ. The V segment lost 5 bases and the J segment 13 bases; nucleotides outside the gene matches: 11. CDR3 in DNA: TGTGCCAGCAGCGCCGGACAGGGGGGGGCGATTTACTTC. Translation: CASSAGQGGAIYF.

The chain couples TRBV7-8 to TRBJ2-1, with a weak D call TRBD2 (5 bases). Trimming removed 5 bases from V and 1 base from J, with 12 bases in between. CDR3 length: 15 residues. Germline loops: CDR1 SGHVS, CDR2 FQNEAQ. CDR3 sequence (DNA): TGTGCCAGCAGCCATGGACTGGCTTCCTACAATGAGCAGTTCTTC. Residues: CASSHGLASYNEQFF.

This clonotype was seen at least ten times. J is TRBJ1-2 and V is TRBV3-1, with TRBD1 matching over 12 bases. The CDR3 is 17 amino acids. J lost 6 bases, V lost 5 bases, and 13 bases had no gene match. Germline CDR1 LGHDT, CDR2 YNNKEL (reference sequence). The CDR3: CASSYSGTGGAGDGYTF. In DNA form, the CDR3 reads TGTGCCAGCAGCTATTCCGGGACAGGGGGCGCTGGGGATGGCTACACCTTC.

This clonotype was counted a few times. The chain employs TRBV10-3 and TRBJ2-3, with D hard to call. Trimming stripped 7 bases from V and 1 base from J, with 9 bases between. There are 13 residues in the CDR3. Germline CDR1 ENHRY, CDR2 SYGVKD. CDR3 nucleotides: TGTGCCATCAAAATGGATCGCACAGATACGCAGTATTTT. Its protein is CAIKMDRTDTQYF.

J is TRBJ1-6 and V is TRBV7-9; 9 bases are shared with TRBD1. Trimming removed 11 bases from V and 5 bases from J; junction bases left unmatched: 7. The germline V gene has CDR1 SEHNR and CDR2 FQNEAQ (reference sequence). This CDR3 has 14 amino acids. CDR3: CAGRGQGNNSPLHF. DNA of the CDR3: TGTGCCGGGAGAGGACAGGGGAATAATTCACCCCTCCACTTT.

The V gene is TRBV12-3 or TRBV12-4, the J gene TRBJ1-5; TRBD1 might be the D (6 bases). V dropped 4 bases and J dropped 0 bases, with 7 bases sitting between them. This CDR3 spans 14 amino acids. The DNA of the CDR3 is TGTGCCAGCAGTTGGACAGCTAGCAATCAGCCCCAGCATTTT. Amino acid sequence: CASSWTASNQPQHF.

The chain joins TRBV6-1 to TRBJ1-1; TRBD1 is a possible D gene (5 bases). CDR1 and CDR2 (germline): MNHNS, SASEGT. This CDR3 contains 15 residues. V was trimmed by 3 bases and J by 6 bases, leaving 17 bases between them. CDR3 sequence (DNA): TGTGCCAGCAGTGATCAGGGCCTAAGGTTGGCTGAAGCTTTCTTT. It encodes CASSDQGLRLAEAFF.

This clonotype came up a few times. This chain joins TRBV20-1 and TRBJ2-5; the D gene is possibly TRBD2 (6 bases). With 1 base removed from V and 5 bases from J, the gap between germline ends came to 11 bases. The CDR3 contains 13 residues. Germline V lookup: CDR1 DFQATT, CDR2 SNEGSKA (reference sequence). CDR3 residues: CSARVSGRETQYF. The CDR3 coding sequence is TGCAGTGCTAGAGTGTCGGGGAGGGAGACCCAGTACTTC.

The chain combines TRBV10-1 with TRBJ2-2; D call uncertain. Germline loops: CDR1 WNHNN, CDR2 SYGVQD (reference sequence). This CDR3 spans 14 amino acids. Trimming removed 0 bases from V and 1 base from J, with 3 bases in between. The CDR3 bases are TGCGCCAGCAGTGAGTCAGGGAACACCGGGGAGCTGTTTTTT. Amino acid sequence: CASSESGNTGELFF.

This clonotype has ten or more counts. The chain combines TRBV5-1 with TRBJ1-1, with a tentative D call TRBD1 (6 bases). Germline V gene lookup returns CDR1 SGHRS and CDR2 YFSETQ. The ends were cut back, 3 bases at V and 1 base at J, with 13 bases in the middle. This CDR3 is 15 amino acids long. The CDR3 nucleotides read TGCGCCAGCAGCTCCCGGGGGGCTGGGAACACTGAAGCTTTCTTT. Encoded protein: CASSSRGAGNTEAFF.

V and J are TRBV5-1 and TRBJ2-3; tentatively, D is TRBD1 or TRBD2 (5 bases each). The germline V gene encodes CDR1 SGHRS and CDR2 YFSETQ. Trimming left V 1 base short and J 2 bases short, with 14 bases between. This CDR3 contains 16 residues. Here the CDR3 reads CASSLLTGTATDTQYF. DNA of the CDR3: TGCGCCAGCAGCTTGTTGACCGGGACGGCCACAGATACGCAGTATTTT.

This chain uses TRBV27 with TRBJ1-2; 10 positions agree with TRBD1. CDR3 length: 18 amino acids. V dropped 4 bases and J dropped 2; count of bases not matched to a gene: 13. Germline-derived CDR1 and CDR2 are MNHEY and SMNVEV (reference sequence). The CDR3 nucleotides are TGTGCCAGCAGTTCCCTCCCTTATCCGGGACAGGGGAACTATGGCTACACCTTC. It yields the protein CASSSLPYPGQGNYGYTF.

This clonotype was detected only a few times. The CDR3: CSVEAGSTDTQYF. Written as DNA, the CDR3 is TGCAGCGTTGAGGCAGGGTCCACAGATACGCAGTATTTT. The chain uses TRBV29-1 and TRBJ2-3; D possibly corresponds to TRBD1 (5 bases). Germline values: CDR1 SQVTM, CDR2 ANQGSEA. CDR3 length equals 13 residues. Trimming pared 3 bases from V and 2 bases from J, leaving 9 bases between.

The chain links TRBV6-1 to TRBJ1-1; D might be TRBD1 (5 bases). CDR1 and CDR2 from the germline V gene are MNHNS and SASEGT. CDR3 length: 14 residues. The V end was cut by 6 bases, the J end by 0 bases, with 11 bases between. The CDR3 DNA is TGTGCCAGCAGGAAGGGGCAGATGAACACTGAAGCTTTCTTT. It codes for CASRKGQMNTEAFF.

This rearrangement joins TRBV28 to TRBJ2-2; possibly TRBD1 for D (6 bases). The CDR3 loop spans 16 amino acids. Germline V gene data show CDR1 as MDHEN and CDR2 as SYDVKM. With 3 bases removed from V and 7 bases from J, the gap between germline ends came to 18 bases. CDR3 DNA sequence: TGTGCCAGCAGTTTCTCCGGTAGGGGGTACCACGGGGAGCTGTTTTTT. It translates to CASSFSGRGYHGELFF.

This clonotype has only a few counts. The V and J genes are TRBV7-2 and TRBJ2-3; unclear D gene. The CDR3 has 13 residues. V was clipped by 0 bases and J by 5 bases, with 6 bases between them. Germline lookup yields CDR1 SGHTA and CDR2 FQGNSA. CDR3 sequence: CASSLASLDTQYF. DNA for the CDR3: TGTGCCAGCAGCTTAGCGTCCCTAGATACGCAGTATTTT.

This clonotype has a handful of counts. This chain uses TRBV5-5 with TRBJ1-4; possibly TRBD1 for D (5 bases). Germline V gene data show CDR1 as SGHKS and CDR2 as YYEKEE (reference sequence). Deletions cut 4 bases from V and 4 bases from J, with 11 bases between. This CDR3 is 14 amino acids long. CDR3 residues: CASSRGRDNEKLFF. CDR3 coding DNA: TGTGCCAGCAGCCGGGGCAGGGATAATGAAAAACTGTTTTTT.

The CDR3 DNA reads TGTGCCAGCAGGGGTGACAGGTTGGGGGCGAGGCACAATGAGCAGTTCTTC. This sequence encodes CASRGDRLGARHNEQFF. The J gene is TRBJ2-1, the V gene TRBV6-1; TRBD1 might be the D (6 bases). V lost 6 bases and J 5 bases, leaving 23 bases between the germline ends. The length of the CDR3 is 17 residues. CDR1 MNHNS and CDR2 SASEGT come from the germline V gene.

V and J are TRBV5-1 and TRBJ1-4; 9 bases are a match to TRBD1. Germline V gives CDR1 SGHRS, CDR2 YFSETQ. This CDR3 has 14 amino acids. V lost 5 bases and J lost 5; bases outside the gene matches: 4. CDR3 nucleotides: TGCGCCAGCAGTTCGGACAGGGGAAATGAAAAACTGTTTTTT. It encodes CASSSDRGNEKLFF.

The sample holds a few counts of this clonotype. V usage is TRBV9 and J usage is TRBJ2-1; 7 bases agree with TRBD2. This CDR3 spans 14 amino acids. Germline CDR1 is SGDLS and CDR2 is YYNGEE. The trim removed 4 bases at V and 9 bases at J, leaving 10 bases unmatched. The CDR3 region is CASSKTSPLGEQFF. The CDR3 nucleotides are TGTGCCAGCAGCAAGACTAGCCCGCTTGGTGAGCAGTTCTTC. The full variable domain, its missing parts supplied by reference TRBV9 and TRBJ2-1, is DSGVTQTPKHLITATGQRVTLRCSPRSGDLSVYWYQQSLDQGLQFLIQYYNGEERAKGNILERFSAQQFPDLHSELNLSSLELGDSALYFCASSKTSPLGEQFFGPGTRLTVL.

About this clonotype itself: A clone one base away is much larger, so this may be a read error. The DNA of the CDR3 is TGTGCCAGCAGGGAGACTGTCGGTGAGCAGTTCTTC. This translates into CASRETVGEQFF. The V and J genes are TRBV7-2 and TRBJ2-1; no clear D. The V end was cut by 6 bases, the J end by 9 bases, with 12 bases between. The CDR3 spans 12 residues. From germline, CDR1 is SGHTA and CDR2 FQGNSA. Full variable domain (missing parts from reference TRBV7-2 and TRBJ2-1): GAGVSQSPSNKVTEKGKDVELRCDPISGHTALYWYRQSLGQGLEFLIYFQGNSAPDKSGLPSDRFSAERTGGSVSTLTIQRTQQEDSAVYLCASRETVGEQFFGPGTRLTVL.

This clonotype occurred a few times. The chain employs TRBV20-1 and TRBJ1-5, with 8 bases fitting TRBD1. V trimming: 5 bases; J trimming: 4 bases; junction bases outside the gene matches: 7. This CDR3 spans 14 amino acids. Germline V gene sequence: CDR1 DFQATT, CDR2 SNEGSKA (reference sequence). In DNA, the CDR3 is TGCAGTGCTGCCCTCGGGACAGGTAATCAGCCCCAGCATTTT. Amino acids: CSAALGTGNQPQHF.

This clonotype was recorded a few times. The CDR3 sequence: CASSLGTSGIRFSYNEQFF. The CDR3 region has the DNA TGTGCCAGCAGCCTAGGAACTAGCGGGATCAGGTTTTCCTACAATGAGCAGTTCTTC. The J gene is TRBJ2-1, the V gene TRBV9; 10 bases line up with TRBD2. Germline CDR1 and CDR2: SGDLS and YYNGEE. Germline trimming cut 4 bases from V and 1 base from J; bases unmatched to any gene: 14. This CDR3 has 19 residues.

A few counts support this clonotype. The rearrangement links TRBV11-3 to TRBJ2-5; 8 bases are shared with TRBD1. The CDR3 extends over 13 amino acids. Germline CDR1 SGHNT, CDR2 YENEEA. Losses at the gene ends were 7 bases for V and 5 bases for J; bases not matched to a gene: 6. CDR3 sequence reads: CASTKTGAETQYF. The CDR3 bases are TGTGCCAGCACCAAGACAGGGGCGGAGACCCAGTACTTC.

This clonotype has a handful of counts. The V and J genes are TRBV7-2 and TRBJ2-1; TRBD2 agrees at 10 bases. V was pared by 4 bases and J by 6 bases, with 6 bases of the junction left unmatched. Germline values: CDR1 SGHTA, CDR2 FQGNSA. The CDR3 is 15 amino acids. The CDR3 sequence: CASSSVAGGSNEQFF. The CDR3 DNA is TGTGCCAGCAGCTCTGTAGCGGGGGGCAGCAATGAGCAGTTCTTC.

This clonotype has only a few counts. J is TRBJ2-7 and V is TRBV28, with 9 bases matching TRBD1. The CDR3 spans 13 residues. Germline V gene data show CDR1 as MDHEN and CDR2 as SYDVKM. The ends lost 6 bases at V and 4 bases at J; junction bases unmatched: 4. The CDR3 here is CASRRQGVYEQYF. CDR3 bases: TGTGCCAGCAGACGACAGGGGGTGTACGAGCAGTACTTC.

This clonotype was seen only a few times. The V call is TRBV6-1, the J call TRBJ2-7; D tentatively fits TRBD1 or TRBD2 (5 bases each). Germline V gene lookup returns CDR1 MNHNS and CDR2 SASEGT. The ends were cut back, 7 bases at V and 2 bases at J, with 15 bases in the middle. CDR3 length: 14 residues. In nucleotides, the CDR3 is TGTGCCAGCACATCCCCGGGACGGACCTACGAGCAGTACTTC. It codes for CASTSPGRTYEQYF.

The V and J genes are TRBV20-1 and TRBJ2-7; D possibly corresponds to TRBD2 (5 bases). The germline V and J ends were trimmed by 4 bases and 4 bases, with 14 bases remaining between them. Germline assignment: CDR1 DFQATT and CDR2 SNEGSKA (reference sequence). The CDR3 loop spans 13 amino acids. The CDR3 sequence is CSAKWETGYEQYF. CDR3 nucleotides: TGCAGTGCTAAATGGGAAACGGGGTACGAGCAGTACTTC.